The TCR beta chain described here comes from a study of siplizumab effects on memory and regulatory T cells (dated by TCRdb to about 2019). Some background on the complete study: The effect of the anti-CD2 antibody siplizumab on alloreactive T-cell subsets was examined in allogeneic mixed lymphocyte reactions constructed from human PBMCs.

On this clone: Its antigen is not yet known. Base qualities are not provided; no much larger clone lies one nucleotide away.

Library preparation employed the immunoSEQ multiplex PCR assay. Approximately 100,000 TCR templates per sample were assayed on the deep sequencing platform. Genomic DNA extracted from sorted T cells was the material used for TCRbeta CDR3 sequencing. The paper's data handling went like this. The R programming language was used for the clonal analysis of the TCRbeta CDR3 data. Alloreactive CD4+ and CD8+ clones were identified by comparing unstimulated samples to CFSE-low samples taken after the reaction. Regulatory or non-regulatory origin of alloreactive CD4+ clones was assigned by matching sequences to the sorted unstimulated Treg and non-Treg repertoires. Imported from immuneACCESS, the table was reduced by TCRdb to in-frame sequences with V and J called. These copies leave out some clones; in studies compared against another copy, an unresolved V gene accounts for under half, and the cause of the remainder is not known. The DNA was the basis for D and trimming; V, J and clone size are from that table. Here the sample has about 100,000 clones; roughly 93% occur a single time. Clones ranked in the top ten supply roughly 1.3% of the sample.

Sorted unstimulated T cells, along with proliferating T cells recovered from mixed lymphocyte reactions, underwent TCRbeta CDR3 sequencing. Fresh whole blood from some eleven HLA-typed healthy donors was used to isolate PBMCs. Unstimulated CD4+ non-regulatory T cells were FACS-sorted to map the origin of alloreactive clones. The CDR3, cysteine through phenylalanine, is 14 amino acids long. Here the CDR3 DNA is all that survives: 42 bases in frame from base 1. According to the germline V gene, CDR1 reads ENHRY and CDR2 reads SYGVKD. V is clipped by 10 bases and J by 2 bases, and the sequence between their germline boundaries is 16 bases long. What the study reported, not specific to this receptor: Greater diversity appeared to be present in unstimulated naive T cells than in memory T cells, and a substantial contribution to the alloresponse seemed to be made by naive cells. A naive or memory phenotype could not be assigned to roughly 80-96% of proliferating CD4+ or CD8+ clones. The cumulative frequency of alloreactive sequences traceable to unstimulated CD4+ memory T cells was significantly reduced by siplizumab. The suppressive function of proliferating Tregs from siplizumab cultures was not functionally confirmed. In reactions with siplizumab, an average of approximately 69% of mappable alloreactive CD4+ clones were Treg-derived, compared with roughly 27% in control reactions. Sequences below about 10^-5 frequency were poorly captured, so only a minor fraction of alloreactive clones could be mapped to unstimulated subsets.

This receptor was obtained from a human donor in good health. The chain couples TRBV10-3 to TRBJ2-3, with an unclear D gene assignment. What was sequenced was non-Treg CD4+ T cells sorted from blood. In light of the paper, this sample's cell subset or site label describes: FACS-sorted unstimulated CD4+ non-regulatory T cells. The CDR3 sequence is CATQPSGNTDTQYF. In nucleotides, the sequence is TGTGCCACCCAGCCGTCAGGAAACACAGATACGCAGTATTTT.